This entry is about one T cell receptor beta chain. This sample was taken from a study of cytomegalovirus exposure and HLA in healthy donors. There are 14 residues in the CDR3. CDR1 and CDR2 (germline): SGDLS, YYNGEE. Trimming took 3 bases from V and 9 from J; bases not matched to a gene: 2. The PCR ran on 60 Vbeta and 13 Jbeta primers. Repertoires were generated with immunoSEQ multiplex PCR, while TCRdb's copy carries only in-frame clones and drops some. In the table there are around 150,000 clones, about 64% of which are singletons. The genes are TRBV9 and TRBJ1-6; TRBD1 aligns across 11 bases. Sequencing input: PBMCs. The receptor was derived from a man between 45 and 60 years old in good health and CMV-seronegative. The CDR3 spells CASSGDRGGSPLHF. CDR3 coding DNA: TGTGCCAGCAGCGGGGACAGGGGGGGTTCACCCCTCCACTTT.